Listed here is a single T cell receptor (beta chain). These data belong to a study of blood T cell repertoires in COVID-19. V lost 5 bases, J lost 1 base, and 17 bases lay in between. Germline V CDR1 and CDR2: SGHVS, FQNEAQ. The CDR3 loop spans 16 amino acids. Sequencing was performed with immunoSEQ multiplex PCR; in TCRdb, only in-frame clones are kept and a portion is missing. Of around 60,000 clones in the sample, approximately 77% were seen once. Sequenced sample: peripheral blood. The source is a woman aged 70-85 years with COVID-19, enrolled during active disease. V is TRBV7-8 and J is TRBJ1-1; no reliable D call. The CDR3 coding sequence is TGTGCCAGCAGCGCCCCCCGGGTGTCCCGGAACACTGAAGCTTTCTTT. Its translation is CASSAPRVSRNTEAFF.